This is a list of T cell receptor beta chains from one sample in a study of shared clonotypes between healthy human individuals. Method: immunoSEQ multiplex PCR; TCRdb's copy keeps in-frame clones and lacks some. The data contain around 120,000 clones, about 70% of them seen just once; the ten biggest clones take up around 24%. Input material: memory CD8+ T cells sorted from blood. These receptors were collected from a woman younger than 45 in good health. Each CDR3 is given with its conserved first and last residue. The order of the fields is CDR3 DNA, CDR3 protein, V gene, D gene, clone size, J gene. The D gene is left open where the match is weak. Only some rows state a clone size, as once, few, many or a class for expanded clones.

DNA: TGCGCCAGCAAACCACCGGGAACCTCCTACAATGAGCAGTTCTTC
CDR3: CASKPPGTSYNEQFF
V: TRBV4-1
D: .
size: .
J: TRBJ2-1

DNA: TGTGCCAGCAGTGAATCGACGGGTGGGGGCACTGAAGCTTTCTTT
CDR3: CASSESTGGGTEAFF
V: TRBV6-1
D: .
size: .
J: TRBJ1-1

DNA: TGTGCCAGCAGCTCCAATGTCGGAGAGAACACTGAAGCTTTCTTT
CDR3: CASSSNVGENTEAFF
V: TRBV9
D: .
size: .
J: TRBJ1-1

DNA: TGTGCCAGCAGTCGCAGACTCACATTACAAGAGACCCAGTACTTC
CDR3: CASSRRLTLQETQYF
V: TRBV28
D: .
size: .
J: TRBJ2-5

DNA: TGTGCCAGCAGTGGGACAGGTTCCTCCTACGAGCAGTACTTC
CDR3: CASSGTGSSYEQYF
V: TRBV6-5
D: TRBD1
size: .
J: TRBJ2-7

DNA: TGTGCCAGCAGCGCACCGGGACAGGGGTCCTACGAGCAGTACTTC
CDR3: CASSAPGQGSYEQYF
V: TRBV7-2
D: TRBD1
size: once
J: TRBJ2-7

DNA: TGTGCCAGCAGCGTCGGGACTAGCGTCCACTCTGGGGCCAACGTCCTGACTTTC
CDR3: CASSVGTSVHSGANVLTF
V: TRBV4-2
D: TRBD2
size: many
J: TRBJ2-6

DNA: TGTGCCAGTAGTATCTGGCCAGCTAGCAATCAGCCCCAGCATTTT
CDR3: CASSIWPASNQPQHF
V: TRBV19
D: .
size: .
J: TRBJ1-5

DNA: TGTGCCAGCTCCCATCTCTTTGACAGCCTTACTGAAAAACTGTTTTTT
CDR3: CASSHLFDSLTEKLFF
V: TRBV18
D: .
size: .
J: TRBJ1-4

DNA: TGTGCCAGCATCCTAGCGGGAGCCTACGAGCAGTACTTC
CDR3: CASILAGAYEQYF
V: TRBV6-1
D: TRBD2
size: .
J: TRBJ2-7

DNA: TGTGCCAGCAGCGACTGGACGGGGATAAATGGCTACACCTTC
CDR3: CASSDWTGINGYTF
V: TRBV5-6
D: .
size: .
J: TRBJ1-2

DNA: TGTGCCAGCAGTTTTACAGGGGCTCGCAATCAGCCCCAGCATTTT
CDR3: CASSFTGARNQPQHF
V: TRBV28
D: TRBD1
size: once
J: TRBJ1-5

DNA: TGTGCCAGCAGCATTCCTGGGTCGCAATCCTACGAGCAGTACTTC
CDR3: CASSIPGSQSYEQYF
V: TRBV28
D: .
size: .
J: TRBJ2-7

DNA: TGTGCCAGTAGCCGACCTTTGGGGGGGAGCAATCAGCCCCAGCATTTT
CDR3: CASSRPLGGSNQPQHF
V: TRBV19
D: .
size: .
J: TRBJ1-5

DNA: TGTGCCAGCAGCTTAGGAGCGTCCGGGGGAAATTACAATGAGCAGTTCTTC
CDR3: CASSLGASGGNYNEQFF
V: TRBV7-8
D: .
size: .
J: TRBJ2-1

DNA: TGCGCCAGCAGCCAAGGGGGAGTGTACGAGCAGTACTTC
CDR3: CASSQGGVYEQYF
V: TRBV4-1
D: .
size: .
J: TRBJ2-7

DNA: TGCGCCAGCAGTGATGGAGAGGGTGATGTCGAGACCCAGTACTTC
CDR3: CASSDGEGDVETQYF
V: TRBV10-2
D: .
size: .
J: TRBJ2-5

DNA: TGTGCCAGTACTCCTGGTGACAGCGATTACTCTGGGGCCAACGTCCTGACTTTC
CDR3: CASTPGDSDYSGANVLTF
V: TRBV19
D: .
size: few
J: TRBJ2-6

DNA: TGCGCCAGCAGCCTCTCGGGACAGGGGGACTACGAGCAGTACTTC
CDR3: CASSLSGQGDYEQYF
V: TRBV4-1
D: TRBD1
size: .
J: TRBJ2-7

DNA: TGTGCCAGCAGTTACTCGAGGGCAGGGGCCGGTGAAGCTTTCTTT
CDR3: CASSYSRAGAGEAFF
V: TRBV6-6
D: .
size: .
J: TRBJ1-1

DNA: TGTGCCAGCAGCTTAGGTCCTCAAGGGTCCTACGAGCAGTACTTC
CDR3: CASSLGPQGSYEQYF
V: TRBV7-8
D: .
size: .
J: TRBJ2-7

DNA: TGTGCCAGCAGCGTCGGACAGGGAGGCTATGGCTACACCTTC
CDR3: CASSVGQGGYGYTF
V: TRBV28
D: TRBD1
size: .
J: TRBJ1-2

DNA: TGTGCCTGGAGTGCCCTGGGGGGGGCCCTAGCCTACGAGCAGTACTTC
CDR3: CAWSALGGALAYEQYF
V: TRBV30
D: .
size: .
J: TRBJ2-7

DNA: TGTGCCAGCAAGAATACCGGGACGGTATATGGCTACACCTTC
CDR3: CASKNTGTVYGYTF
V: TRBV2
D: .
size: .
J: TRBJ1-2

DNA: TGTGCCAGTAGTATCGGACTAGCGGGAGTGTTCTTC
CDR3: CASSIGLAGVFF
V: TRBV19
D: TRBD2
size: few
J: TRBJ2-1

DNA: TGTGCCACCAGCAGAGACCGGGAGGGGGCGGATACGCAGTATTTT
CDR3: CATSRDREGADTQYF
V: TRBV15
D: .
size: .
J: TRBJ2-3

DNA: TGTGCCATCAGTGACCCCCCGACAGGTGGCGGAAACACCATATATTTT
CDR3: CAISDPPTGGGNTIYF
V: TRBV6-1
D: .
size: .
J: TRBJ1-3

DNA: TGTGCCAGCAGTCCCCCGGGACGGATTAATGAAAAACTGTTTTTT
CDR3: CASSPPGRINEKLFF
V: TRBV28
D: .
size: .
J: TRBJ1-4

DNA: TGTGCCATCAGTGGGGCCGGCCAGGGACAGATCTACGAGCAGTACTTC
CDR3: CAISGAGQGQIYEQYF
V: TRBV10-3
D: TRBD1
size: .
J: TRBJ2-7

DNA: TGTGCCAGCAGTGGGCGTTGCGGAGGGGACACCGGGGAGCTGTTTTTT
CDR3: CASSGRCGGDTGELFF
V: TRBV27
D: .
size: .
J: TRBJ2-2

DNA: TGTGCCAGCAGCCGGGGGTCATCGGGGCAGCAGCATTTT
CDR3: CASSRGSSGQQHF
V: TRBV11-2
D: .
size: .
J: TRBJ1-5

DNA: TGCAGCGTTGGTGACGGGACAGCCTATGGCTACACCTTC
CDR3: CSVGDGTAYGYTF
V: TRBV29-1
D: TRBD1
size: .
J: TRBJ1-2

DNA: TGTGCCAGCAGCCAAGGTCACTACAATGAGCAGTTCTTC
CDR3: CASSQGHYNEQFF
V: TRBV14
D: .
size: many
J: TRBJ2-1

DNA: TGCGCCAGCAGCTTTAACCTGAACACTGAAGCTTTCTTT
CDR3: CASSFNLNTEAFF
V: TRBV5-1
D: .
size: .
J: TRBJ1-1

DNA: TGTGCCAGCAGTCTCTTGGGAGCAGAGACCCAGTACTTC
CDR3: CASSLLGAETQYF
V: TRBV6-1
D: .
size: .
J: TRBJ2-5

DNA: TGTGCCAGCAGCCATGCTAGCGGGAGGGAGTACGAGCAGTACTTC
CDR3: CASSHASGREYEQYF
V: TRBV5-8
D: TRBD2
size: .
J: TRBJ2-7

DNA: TGTGCCAGCAGTTTATCGAGGGGGGCAGGGAATGGCTACACCTTC
CDR3: CASSLSRGAGNGYTF
V: TRBV27
D: .
size: .
J: TRBJ1-2

DNA: TGCGCCAGCAGCCTTTCTGGGGGGACAGGTATTAGGGTTCCTGAAGCTTTCTTT
CDR3: CASSLSGGTGIRVPEAFF
V: TRBV4-1
D: TRBD1
size: .
J: TRBJ1-1

DNA: TGTGCCAGCAGCTCTAAGACTTTTGATATGGAGACCCAGTACTTC
CDR3: CASSSKTFDMETQYF
V: TRBV27
D: .
size: once
J: TRBJ2-5

DNA: TGTGCCAGCAGTGCGGCGGGGTATGGGGAGCAGTTCTTC
CDR3: CASSAAGYGEQFF
V: TRBV6-4
D: .
size: .
J: TRBJ2-1

DNA: TGTGCCAGCAGTGTTGATGGAGCCCAACCCTATAGCAATCAGCCCCAGCATTTT
CDR3: CASSVDGAQPYSNQPQHF
V: TRBV2
D: .
size: few
J: TRBJ1-5

DNA: TGTGCCAGCAGCTTGGACTTCCAAGTCGGGAGCCACAATGAGCAGTTCTTC
CDR3: CASSLDFQVGSHNEQFF
V: TRBV5-6
D: .
size: few
J: TRBJ2-1

DNA: TGTGCCGCGGGGTCCCCTCGCGGCTACACCTTC
CDR3: CAAGSPRGYTF
V: TRBV2
D: .
size: .
J: TRBJ1-2

DNA: TGCGCCAGCACCCCGGGGACTAGCGGGATCGAGCAGTACTTC
CDR3: CASTPGTSGIEQYF
V: TRBV5-1
D: TRBD2
size: .
J: TRBJ2-7